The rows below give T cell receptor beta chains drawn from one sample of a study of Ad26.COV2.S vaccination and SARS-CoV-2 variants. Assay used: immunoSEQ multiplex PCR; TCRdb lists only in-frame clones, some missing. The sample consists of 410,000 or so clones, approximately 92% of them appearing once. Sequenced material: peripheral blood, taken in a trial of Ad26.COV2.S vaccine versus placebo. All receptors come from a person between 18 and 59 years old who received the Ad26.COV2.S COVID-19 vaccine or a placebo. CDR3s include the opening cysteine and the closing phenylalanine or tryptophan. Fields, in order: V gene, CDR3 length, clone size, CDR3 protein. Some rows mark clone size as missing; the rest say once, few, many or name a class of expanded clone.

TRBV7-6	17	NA	CASSPNLGVTYQETQYF
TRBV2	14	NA	CASTTRGGTDTQYF
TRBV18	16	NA	CASSPTGTGGNSEQFF
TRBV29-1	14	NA	CSVSGSTTWETQYF
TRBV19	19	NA	CASSKGITGWISGANVLTF
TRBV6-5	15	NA	CASSGRRVENSPLHF
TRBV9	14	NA	CASSGLTGGEGYTF
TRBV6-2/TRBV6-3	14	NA	CASSSTGGNQPQHF
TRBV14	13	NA	CASSQANSYEQYF
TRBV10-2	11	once	CASNGFDEQYF
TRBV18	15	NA	CASSRSAGSTDTQYF
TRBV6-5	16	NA	CASSYSPGATNEKLFF
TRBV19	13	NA	CASSIVAGPEQYF
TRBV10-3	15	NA	CAISESSHQGSPLHF
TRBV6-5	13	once	CASSSSVPDEQYF
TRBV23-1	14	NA	CASSQSRTAYGYTF
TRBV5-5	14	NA	CASSPWTGGTEAFF
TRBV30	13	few	CAWGGGSGNTIYF
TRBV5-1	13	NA	CASSYDTNQPQHF
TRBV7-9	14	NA	CASRQAGTGDEQYF
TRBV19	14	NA	CASSPWTTSYEQYF
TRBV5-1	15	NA	CASSPGQDPANEQFF
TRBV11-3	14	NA	CASSLVRGTGELFF
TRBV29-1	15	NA	CSVETPREGHNEQFF